Each of the 5 T cell receptor beta chains below was sequenced from the same sample in a study of blood T cell repertoires in COVID-19. Assay used: immunoSEQ multiplex PCR; TCRdb lists only in-frame clones, some missing. The data hold a few hundred thousand clones, with 80% to 90% observed a single time. Sequencing input: peripheral blood. These receptors originate from a woman aged 40 to 50 who had recovered from COVID-19.

This chain's CDR3 is CASSSGENTEAFF. CDR3 DNA sequence: TGTGCCAGCTCCTCGGGGGAGAACACTGAAGCTTTCTTT. The V gene is TRBV18, the J gene TRBJ1-1; D is possibly TRBD1 (5 bases). The germline V gene has CDR1 KGHSH and CDR2 LQKENI. Trimming left V 6 bases short and J 1 base short, with 9 bases between. The CDR3 is 13 amino acids.

J is TRBJ1-1 and V is TRBV7-2; 7 nucleotides agree with TRBD1. The CDR3 is made up of 16 amino acids. V shed 5 bases and J 0 bases; nucleotides not matched to a gene: 9. Germline loops: CDR1 SGHTA, CDR2 FQGNSA. The CDR3 loop reads CASSPQGSLMNTEAFF. The CDR3 DNA is TGTGCCAGCAGCCCACAGGGGAGCCTAATGAACACTGAAGCTTTCTTT.

The chain recombines TRBV6-5 with TRBJ2-1, with a possible D match to TRBD2 (6 bases). There are 14 residues in the CDR3. Trimming pared 5 bases from V and 6 bases from J, leaving 14 bases between. Germline V gene data show CDR1 as MNHEY and CDR2 as SVGAGI. The DNA of the CDR3 is TGTGCCAGCAGTCTAGCGTACGAGAGCAATGAGCAGTTCTTC. It specifies CASSLAYESNEQFF.

The chain recombines TRBV9 with TRBJ1-5; D is unresolved. From germline, CDR1 is SGDLS and CDR2 YYNGEE. Trimming removed 0 bases at V and 2 bases at J, with 9 bases between. The CDR3 is made up of 15 amino acids. The CDR3 DNA reads as TGTGCCAGCAGCGTAGGGGGAGGTGGCAATCAGCCCCAGCATTTT. This codes for CASSVGGGGNQPQHF.

The chain couples TRBV30 to TRBJ2-3; D not resolved. Germline V gene lookup returns CDR1 GTSNPN and CDR2 SVGIG (reference sequence). This CDR3 spans 13 amino acids. V lost 0 bases and J 3 bases, leaving 7 bases between the germline ends. CDR3 residues: CAWSVAATDTQYF. CDR3 coding DNA: TGTGCCTGGAGTGTAGCCGCAACAGATACGCAGTATTTT.